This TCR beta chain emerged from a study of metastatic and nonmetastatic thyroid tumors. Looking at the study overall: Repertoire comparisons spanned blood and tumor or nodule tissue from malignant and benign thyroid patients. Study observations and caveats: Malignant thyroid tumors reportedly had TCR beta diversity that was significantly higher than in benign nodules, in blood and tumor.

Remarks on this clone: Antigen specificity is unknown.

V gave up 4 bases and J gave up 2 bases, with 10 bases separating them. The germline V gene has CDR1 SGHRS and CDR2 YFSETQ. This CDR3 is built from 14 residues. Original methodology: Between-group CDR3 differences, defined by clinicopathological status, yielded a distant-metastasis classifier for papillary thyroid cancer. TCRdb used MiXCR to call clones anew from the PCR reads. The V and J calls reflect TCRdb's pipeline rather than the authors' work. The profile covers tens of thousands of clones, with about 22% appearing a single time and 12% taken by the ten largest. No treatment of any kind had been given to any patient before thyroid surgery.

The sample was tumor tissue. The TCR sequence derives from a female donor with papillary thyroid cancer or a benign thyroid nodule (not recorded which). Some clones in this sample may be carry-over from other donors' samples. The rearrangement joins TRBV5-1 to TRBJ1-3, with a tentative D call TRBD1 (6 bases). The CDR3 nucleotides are TGCGCCAGCAGCACACAGGGAGCTGGAAACACCATATATTTT. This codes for CASSTQGAGNTIYF.